This T cell receptor (beta chain) originates from a study of shared clonotypes between healthy human individuals. Terminally differentiated effector memory CD45RA+ cells were excluded from the naive CD8 cells, which were CD45RO-negative and positively selected for CCR7. Sequencing used immunoSEQ multiplex PCR; TCRdb keeps in-frame clones, though not all of them. The sample yields about 2.2 million clones, 93% seen once. To note about this clone: As yet, its antigen is unknown. At the DNA level, this CDR3 is encoded by other sequences in the same sample as well.

Study-wide results and caveats: A limitation of the genetic and exposure-history diversity represented arose from few donors. Naive CD4 clonotype sharing across several donors was roughly 5%. The study sampled only blood, and tissue repertoires likely differ.

The TCR comes from a man aged 18 to 29 in good health. Some clones in this sample may be carry-over from other donors' samples. The sequenced material came from naive CD8+ T cells from PBMCs.

As DNA, the CDR3 is TGTGCCAGCAGTTTAGGGCCTGCCGGGGAGCTGTTTTTT. It encodes CASSLGPAGELFF. The chain is built from TRBV27 and TRBJ2-2, with no clear D. The CDR3 length is 13 residues. The germline V and J ends were trimmed by 2 bases and 6 bases, with 7 bases remaining between them. Looked up from germline, CDR1 is MNHEY and CDR2 is SMNVEV (reference sequence).